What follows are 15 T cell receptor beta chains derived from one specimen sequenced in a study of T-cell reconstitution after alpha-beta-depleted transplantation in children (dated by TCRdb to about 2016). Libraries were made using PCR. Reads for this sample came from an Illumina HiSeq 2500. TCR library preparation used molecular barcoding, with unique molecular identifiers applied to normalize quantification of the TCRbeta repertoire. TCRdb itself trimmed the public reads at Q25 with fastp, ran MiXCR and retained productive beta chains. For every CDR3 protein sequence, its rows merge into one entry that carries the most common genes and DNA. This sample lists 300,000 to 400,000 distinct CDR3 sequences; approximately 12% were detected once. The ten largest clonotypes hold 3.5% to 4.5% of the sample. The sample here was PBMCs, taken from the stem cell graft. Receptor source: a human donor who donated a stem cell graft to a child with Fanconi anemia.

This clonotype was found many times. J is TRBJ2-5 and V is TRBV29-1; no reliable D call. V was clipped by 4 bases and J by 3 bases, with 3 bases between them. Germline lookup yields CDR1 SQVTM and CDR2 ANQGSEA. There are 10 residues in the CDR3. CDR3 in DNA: TGCAGCGTTGCCGAAGAGACCCAGTACTTC. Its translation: CSVAEETQYF.

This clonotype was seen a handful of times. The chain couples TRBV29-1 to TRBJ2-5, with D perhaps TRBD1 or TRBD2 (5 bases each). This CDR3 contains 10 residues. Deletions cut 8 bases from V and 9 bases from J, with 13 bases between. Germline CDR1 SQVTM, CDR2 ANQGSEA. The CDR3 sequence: CSTGHGAQYF. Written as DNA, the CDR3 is TGCAGCACAGGTCACGGGGCCCAGTACTTC.

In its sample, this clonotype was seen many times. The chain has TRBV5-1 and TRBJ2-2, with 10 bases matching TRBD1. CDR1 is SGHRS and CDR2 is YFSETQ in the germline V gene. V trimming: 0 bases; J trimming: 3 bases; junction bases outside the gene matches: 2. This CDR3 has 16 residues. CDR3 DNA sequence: TGCGCCAGCAGCTTGGCGGGACAGGGGTACACCGGGGAGCTGTTTTTT. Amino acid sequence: CASSLAGQGYTGELFF.

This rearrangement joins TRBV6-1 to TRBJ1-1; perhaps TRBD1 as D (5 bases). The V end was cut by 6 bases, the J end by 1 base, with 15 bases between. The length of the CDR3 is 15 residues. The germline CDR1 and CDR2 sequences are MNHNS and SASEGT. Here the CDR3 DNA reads TGTGCCAGCAGCCAACAGGTCCCTAGGAACACTGAAGCTTTCTTT. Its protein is CASSQQVPRNTEAFF.

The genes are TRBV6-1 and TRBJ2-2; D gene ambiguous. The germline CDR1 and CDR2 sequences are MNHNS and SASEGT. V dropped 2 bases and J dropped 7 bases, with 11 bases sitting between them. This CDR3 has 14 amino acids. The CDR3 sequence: CASSEQLGGGELFF. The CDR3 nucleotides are TGTGCCAGCAGTGAACAGCTCGGTGGCGGGGAGCTGTTTTTT.

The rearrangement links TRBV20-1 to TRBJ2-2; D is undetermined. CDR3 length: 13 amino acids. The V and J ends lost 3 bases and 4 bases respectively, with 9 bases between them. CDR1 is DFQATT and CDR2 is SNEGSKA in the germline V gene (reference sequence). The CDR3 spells CSASSRITGELFF. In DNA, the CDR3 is TGCAGTGCTAGTAGCCGGATCACCGGGGAGCTGTTTTTT.

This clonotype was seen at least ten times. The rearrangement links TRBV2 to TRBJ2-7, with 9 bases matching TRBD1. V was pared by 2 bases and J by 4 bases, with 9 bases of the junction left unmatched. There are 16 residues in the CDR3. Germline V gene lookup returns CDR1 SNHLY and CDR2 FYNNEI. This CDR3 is CASSELSGTGPYEQYF. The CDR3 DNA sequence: TGTGCCAGCAGTGAATTAAGTGGGACAGGGCCTTACGAGCAGTACTTC.

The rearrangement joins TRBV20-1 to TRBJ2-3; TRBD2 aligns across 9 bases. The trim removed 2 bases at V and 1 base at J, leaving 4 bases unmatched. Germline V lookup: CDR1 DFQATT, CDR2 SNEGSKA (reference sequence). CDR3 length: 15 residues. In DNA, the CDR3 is TGCAGTGCTAGACGTATAGCGGGGGGCACAGATACGCAGTATTTT. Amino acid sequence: CSARRIAGGTDTQYF.

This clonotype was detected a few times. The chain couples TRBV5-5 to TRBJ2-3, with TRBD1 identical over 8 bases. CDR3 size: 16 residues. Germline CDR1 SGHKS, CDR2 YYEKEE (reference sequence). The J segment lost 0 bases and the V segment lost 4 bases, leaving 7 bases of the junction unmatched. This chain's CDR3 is CASSRDRPASTDTQYF. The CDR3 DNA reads TGTGCCAGCAGCAGGGACAGGCCTGCTAGCACAGATACGCAGTATTTT.

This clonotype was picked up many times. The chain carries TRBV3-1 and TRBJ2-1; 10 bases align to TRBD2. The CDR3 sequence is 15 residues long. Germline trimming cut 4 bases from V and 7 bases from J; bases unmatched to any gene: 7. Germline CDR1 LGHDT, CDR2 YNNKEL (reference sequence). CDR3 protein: CASSLLAGVPNEQFF. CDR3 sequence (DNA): TGTGCCAGCAGCCTTCTAGCGGGGGTCCCGAATGAGCAGTTCTTC.

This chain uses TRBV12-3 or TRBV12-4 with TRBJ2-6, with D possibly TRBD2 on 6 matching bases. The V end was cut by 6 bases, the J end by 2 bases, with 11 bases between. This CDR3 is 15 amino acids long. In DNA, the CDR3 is TGTGCCAGCAGCCACGGCGGGACTGGGGCCAACGTCCTGACTTTC. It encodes CASSHGGTGANVLTF.

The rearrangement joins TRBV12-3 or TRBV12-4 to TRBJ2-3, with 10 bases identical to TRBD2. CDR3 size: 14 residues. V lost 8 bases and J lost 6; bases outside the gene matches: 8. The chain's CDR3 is CASSAGGPGDTQYF. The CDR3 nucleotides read TGTGCCAGCTCAGCGGGGGGGCCCGGGGATACGCAGTATTTT.

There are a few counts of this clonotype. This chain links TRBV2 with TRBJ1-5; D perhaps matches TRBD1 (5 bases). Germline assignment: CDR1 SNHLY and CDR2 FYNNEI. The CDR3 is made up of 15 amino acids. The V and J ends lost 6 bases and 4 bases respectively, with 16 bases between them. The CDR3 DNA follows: TGTGCCAGCAGCGCCACTAGACAGACTAATCAGCCCCAGCATTTT. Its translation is CASSATRQTNQPQHF.

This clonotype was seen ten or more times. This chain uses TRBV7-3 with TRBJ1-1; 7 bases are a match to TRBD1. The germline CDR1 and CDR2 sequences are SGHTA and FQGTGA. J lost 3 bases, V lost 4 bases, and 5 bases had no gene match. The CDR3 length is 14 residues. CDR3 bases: TGTGCCAGCAGCTCACAGGGGTCGGACACTGAAGCTTTCTTT. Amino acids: CASSSQGSDTEAFF. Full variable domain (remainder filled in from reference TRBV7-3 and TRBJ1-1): GAGVSQTPSNKVTEKGKYVELRCDPISGHTALYWYRQSLGQGPEFLIYFQGTGAADDSGLPNDRFFAVRPEGSVSTLKIQRTERGDSAVYLCASSSQGSDTEAFFGQGTRLTVV.

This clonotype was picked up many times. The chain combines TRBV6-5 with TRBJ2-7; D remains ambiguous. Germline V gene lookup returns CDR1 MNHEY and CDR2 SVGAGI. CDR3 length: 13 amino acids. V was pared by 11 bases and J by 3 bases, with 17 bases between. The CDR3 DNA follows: TGTGCCTTAACGAGTGAACAGCTCTACGAGCAGTACTTC. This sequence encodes CALTSEQLYEQYF.